Sequencing of this TCR beta chain was carried out in a study of blood T cells in healthy people across ages (dated by TCRdb to 2013 to 2016). Study-level background: Template switching captured roughly one uniquely barcoded TCR beta cDNA molecule per two T cells in model experiments. Donors were grouped into four age groups: young (average 16 years), middle-aged (about 38), aged (over 55) and long-lived (about 82). The study analyzed two additional independent replicas of 1 million unique cDNA reads from the same blood draw for two donors, one aged 18 to 29 and one aged 80 or older. Age-related changes in TCR beta repertoire diversity were measured in the study by deep sequencing normalized with unique cDNA molecular identifiers. To avoid experimental bias, donors of different ages were spread randomly across the sequencing lanes. The paper as a whole reports these results and caveats: Bulk unsorted PBMC profiling prevented conclusive comparison of naive and antigen-experienced compartments. A strong correlation was found between observed TCR beta diversity and the percentage of naive T cells measured by flow cytometry. Donor CMV infection status was unknown, potentially confounding age-related changes in expanded clonotypes. Estimates of total diversity from one million sequenced T cells were regarded as lower bounds and underestimates. The long-lived group showed more naive CD4+ T cells, fewer expanded clones and increased TCR diversity than the aged group, suggesting age selection. As age increased, observed TCR beta diversity per million T cells dropped in a roughly linear way, and a significant reduction was already evident by age 40.

In the case of this clonotype: No cognate antigen has been identified for it. No base quality values were provided; no much bigger clone lies one nucleotide off.

To prepare the library, 5' RACE was applied. Sequencing instrument: Illumina HiSeq 2500. The second PCR ran for about 6 to 12 cycles and used a J-beta primer mix along with a sample-barcoded 5' primer. A unique molecular identifier was introduced onto each TCR beta cDNA molecule by a template-switch 5' adaptor carrying 12 random nucleotides. At least 3 million CDR3-containing paired-end reads were obtained from each sample. First-strand cDNA synthesis was performed from all RNA using the Mint cDNA synthesis kit, with priming by a TRBC-specific oligonucleotide. All cDNA was treated with uracil-DNA glycosylase and then went through a first 18-cycle PCR with the universal primers M1SS and BC2_uni_R. The source study handled its data this way. For normalization, 1 million high-quality reads, each with a distinct molecular identifier, were randomly selected from each sample. Reads sharing molecular identifiers were discarded rather than binned into consensus sequences. MiTCR, with a Q25 quality threshold and the strictest error-elimination algorithm, was used for CDR3 identification, clonotype clustering and error correction. Lower-bound total TCR beta diversity was estimated with a nonparametric unseen species model using Euler transformation. Through fastp at Q25 and MiXCR, TCRdb rebuilt clones from the public reads, retaining in-frame beta chains. Here each entry gathers all rows of one CDR3 protein and keeps the most common genes and DNA. For this entry, the V and J calls and clone size follow TCRdb and not the study's own pipeline. The sample data list approximately 800,000 distinct CDR3 sequences, and under 40% of these were observed just once. Together, the top ten hold 10% to 15% of the sample.

The germline V gene encodes CDR1 MGHRA and CDR2 YSYEKL. Reading from cysteine to phenylalanine, the CDR3 counts 17 amino acids. The DNA shown is the 51-base CDR3, in frame from base 1. The germline ends are 12 bases apart after V is trimmed by 1 base and J by 0 bases. Donors were roughly 40 systemically healthy Caucasian individuals from Russia aged 6 to 90 years. Each donor gave approximately 9.4 milliliters of peripheral blood, drawn into EDTA-treated Vacutainer tubes. Ficoll-Paque density-gradient centrifugation was used to isolate PBMCs, with at least 6 million per sample. Trizol reagent was used to extract total RNA from the PBMCs, yielding at least 5.5 micrograms per sample. The percentages of naive CD45RAhigh/CD27high T cells were determined by flow cytometry on a PBMC aliquot from every donor.

Sequencing input: blood. The sequence was obtained from a man between 18 and 35 years old in good health. The chain is made from TRBV4-1 and TRBJ1-4; tentative D gene TRBD1, with 6 bases matching. The CDR3 protein sequence reads: CASSQGKGTSTNEKLFF. The DNA reads as follows: TGCGCCAGCAGCCAAGGGAAGGGGACATCAACTAATGAAAAACTGTTTTTT.